The sequence of this T cell receptor beta chain was determined in a study of T-cell memory formation after mild COVID-19. Looking at the study overall: TCR clustering was largely donor specific.

General observations from the study: Unconfirmed was the SARS-CoV-2 specificity of second-wave clones that peaked on day 37.

Constant-segment-primed 5'RACE gave TCR alpha and TCR beta cDNA libraries with sample barcodes and UMIs. TCRdb ran MiXCR on the 5' RACE reads and lists one entry per CDR3 protein. The sample gives approximately 430,000 distinct CDR3 sequences, about 22% of which show up once; about an eighth is in the top ten. Per the germline V gene, CDR1 is DFQATT and CDR2 is SNEGSKA (reference sequence). CDR3 length: 17 residues. The V segment lost 3 bases and the J segment 0 bases; nucleotides outside the gene matches: 6. As regards this clonotype: Its antigen is as yet unknown.

J is TRBJ2-1 and V is TRBV20-1, with 12 bases that match TRBD2. The sequenced sample was PBMCs or a T cell subset sorted from them (not recorded which). This sequence originates from an adult woman who had mild COVID-19 (a few samples of this study predate the infection). Cell type and time point are not known. CDR3 coding DNA: TGCAGTGCTAGGGGACTAGCGGGTCGTAGCTCCTACAATGAGCAGTTCTTC. Translation: CSARGLAGRSSYNEQFF.